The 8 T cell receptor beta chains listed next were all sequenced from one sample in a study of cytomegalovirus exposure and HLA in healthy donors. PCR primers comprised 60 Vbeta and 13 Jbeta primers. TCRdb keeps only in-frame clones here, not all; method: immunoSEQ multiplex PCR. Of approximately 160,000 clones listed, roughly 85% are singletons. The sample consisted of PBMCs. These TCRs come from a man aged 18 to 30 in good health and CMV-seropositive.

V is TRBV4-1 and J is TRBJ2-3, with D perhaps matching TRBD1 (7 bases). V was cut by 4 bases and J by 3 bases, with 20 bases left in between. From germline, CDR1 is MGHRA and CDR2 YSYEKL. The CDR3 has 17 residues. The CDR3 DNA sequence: TGCGCCAGCAGCCCCCAGGGGGGCGCGGTTAAAACAGATACGCAGTATTTT. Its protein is CASSPQGGAVKTDTQYF.

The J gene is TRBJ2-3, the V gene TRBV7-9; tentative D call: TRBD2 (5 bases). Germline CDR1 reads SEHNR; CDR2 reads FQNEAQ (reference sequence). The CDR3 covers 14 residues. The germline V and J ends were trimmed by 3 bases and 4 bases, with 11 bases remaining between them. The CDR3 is CASSFGGSADTQYF. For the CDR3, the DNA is TGTGCCAGCAGCTTTGGTGGGAGCGCAGATACGCAGTATTTT.

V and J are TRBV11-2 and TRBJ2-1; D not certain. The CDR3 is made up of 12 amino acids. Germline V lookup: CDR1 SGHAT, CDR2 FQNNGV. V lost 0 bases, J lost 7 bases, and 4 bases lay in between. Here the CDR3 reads CASSLDRNEQFF. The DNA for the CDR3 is TGTGCCAGCAGCTTAGATCGGAATGAGCAGTTCTTC.

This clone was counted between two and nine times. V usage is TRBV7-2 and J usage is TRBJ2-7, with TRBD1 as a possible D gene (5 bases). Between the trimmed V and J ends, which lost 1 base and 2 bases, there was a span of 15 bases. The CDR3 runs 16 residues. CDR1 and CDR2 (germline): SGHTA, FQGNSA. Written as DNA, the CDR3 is TGTGCCAGCAGCTTAGGGGCCAGGGTCTTAACCTACGAGCAGTACTTC. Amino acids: CASSLGARVLTYEQYF.

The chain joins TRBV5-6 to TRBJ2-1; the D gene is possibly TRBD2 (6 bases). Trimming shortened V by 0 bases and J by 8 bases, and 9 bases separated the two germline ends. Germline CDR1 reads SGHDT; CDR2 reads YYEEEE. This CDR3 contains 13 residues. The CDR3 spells CASSLGLGDEQFF. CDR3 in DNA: TGTGCCAGCAGCTTGGGACTAGGGGATGAGCAGTTCTTC.

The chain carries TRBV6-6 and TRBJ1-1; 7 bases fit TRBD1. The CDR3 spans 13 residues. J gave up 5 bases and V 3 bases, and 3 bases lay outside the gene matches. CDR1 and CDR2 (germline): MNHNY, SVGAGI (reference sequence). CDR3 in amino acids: CASSYQGGTEAFF. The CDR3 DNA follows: TGTGCCAGCAGTTATCAGGGGGGAACTGAAGCTTTCTTT.

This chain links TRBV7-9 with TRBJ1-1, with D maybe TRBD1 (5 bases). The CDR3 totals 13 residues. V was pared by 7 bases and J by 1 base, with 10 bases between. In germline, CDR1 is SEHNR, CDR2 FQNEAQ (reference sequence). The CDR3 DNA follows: TGTGCCAGCACTCCGACAGAGAACACTGAAGCTTTCTTT. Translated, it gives CASTPTENTEAFF. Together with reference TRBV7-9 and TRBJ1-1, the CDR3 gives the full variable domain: DTGVSQNPRHKITKRGQNVTFRCDPISEHNRLYWYRQTLGQGPEFLTYFQNEAQLEKSRLLSDRFSAERPKGSFSTLEIQRTEQGDSAMYLCASTPTENTEAFFGQGTRLTVV.

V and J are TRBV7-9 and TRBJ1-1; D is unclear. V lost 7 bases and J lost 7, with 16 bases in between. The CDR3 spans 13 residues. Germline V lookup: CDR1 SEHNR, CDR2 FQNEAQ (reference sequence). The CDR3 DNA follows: TGTGCCAGCACCCTCGGTGTTGGGCTTGAAGCTTTCTTT. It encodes CASTLGVGLEAFF.